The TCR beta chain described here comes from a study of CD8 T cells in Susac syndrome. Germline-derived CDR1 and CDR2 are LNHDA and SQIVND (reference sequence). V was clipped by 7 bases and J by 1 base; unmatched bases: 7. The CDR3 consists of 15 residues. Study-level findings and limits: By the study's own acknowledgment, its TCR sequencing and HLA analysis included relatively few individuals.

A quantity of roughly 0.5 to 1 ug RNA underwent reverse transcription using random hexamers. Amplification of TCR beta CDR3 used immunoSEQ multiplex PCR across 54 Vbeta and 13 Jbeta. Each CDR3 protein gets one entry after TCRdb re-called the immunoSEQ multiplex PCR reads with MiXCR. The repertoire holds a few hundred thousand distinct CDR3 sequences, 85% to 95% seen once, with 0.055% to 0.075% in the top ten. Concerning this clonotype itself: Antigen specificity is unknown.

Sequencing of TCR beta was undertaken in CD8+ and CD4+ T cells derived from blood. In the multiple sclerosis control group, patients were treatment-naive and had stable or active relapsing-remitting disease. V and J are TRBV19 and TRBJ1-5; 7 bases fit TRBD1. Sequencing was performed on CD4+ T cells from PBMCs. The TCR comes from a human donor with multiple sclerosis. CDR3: CASTQDRWSNQPQHF. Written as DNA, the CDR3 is TGTGCCAGTACTCAGGACAGGTGGAGCAATCAGCCCCAGCATTTT.